Given below is one T cell receptor beta chain in context. The same CDR3 arises from other DNA sequences in this sample as well. The protocol was immunoSEQ multiplex PCR, while the TCRdb copy is restricted to in-frame clones and leaves out a portion. The data contain roughly 52,000 clones, 94% of them seen just once; the ten biggest clones take up 3% to 3.5%. Germline values: CDR1 MNHEY, CDR2 SMNVEV (reference sequence). The CDR3 spans 13 residues. Between the trimmed V and J ends, which lost 5 bases and 3 bases, there was a span of 11 bases. The entry originates in a study of T cell changes during pregnancy in multiple sclerosis.

The source is a female donor with multiple sclerosis, enrolled in a pregnancy study. Sample: CD8+ T cells from peripheral blood mononuclear cells, taken in the third trimester of pregnancy. J is TRBJ2-7 and V is TRBV27; unclear D gene. DNA of the CDR3: TGTGCCAGCAGTATCGGTACCGGCTACGAGCAGTACTTC. Translating gives CASSIGTGYEQYF.